This T cell receptor beta chain came from a study of T-cell reconstitution after alpha-beta-depleted transplantation in children. Preparation of the TCRbeta library used unique molecular identifiers. TCRdb redid the calling of the PCR reads with MiXCR, one entry per CDR3 protein. The sample shows about 610,000 distinct CDR3 sequences, 10% to 13% of them seen only once. The sample was PBMCs from the stem cell graft donor, taken from the stem cell graft. The sequence came from a human donor who donated a stem cell graft to a child with acute myeloid leukemia.

The CDR3: CASSLAGKSSYEQYF. The CDR3 DNA is TGTGCCAGCAGTTTGGCAGGAAAGAGCTCCTACGAGCAGTACTTC. The chain joins TRBV28 to TRBJ2-7; D is unclear. This CDR3 comprises 15 residues. From germline, CDR1 is MDHEN and CDR2 SYDVKM. The V and J ends lost 3 bases and 0 bases respectively, with 12 bases between them.